This T cell receptor beta chain was captured by sequencing in a study of beta chain features in type 1 diabetes. The entirety of the isolated RNA underwent reverse transcription, so expressed TCRB transcripts were sequenced. Assay: immunoSEQ multiplex PCR; the TCRdb copy retains only in-frame clones and omits some. This sample has about 140,000 clones; about 13% occur once, and the top ten carry approximately 1.3%. For this clone: Its antigen remains unidentified.

Findings and caveats of the study: In all four CD4+ subsets, TCRB CDR3 length was significantly, moderately reduced in type 1 diabetes. Using cDNA template may skew counts toward highly expressing activated cells.

This clonotype was sampled from a young man with type 1 diabetes. Sequencing used central memory CD4+ T cells from blood.

The CDR3 spells CASSLGGGPNYEQYF. CDR3 nucleotides: TGCGCCAGCAGCTTGGGTGGCGGGCCTAACTACGAGCAGTACTTC. The chain couples TRBV5-1 to TRBJ2-7, with TRBD2 as a possible D gene (5 bases). V lost 0 bases to trimming and J lost 3 bases, with 13 bases between them. This CDR3 is built from 15 residues. The germline gives CDR1 SGHRS, CDR2 YFSETQ.